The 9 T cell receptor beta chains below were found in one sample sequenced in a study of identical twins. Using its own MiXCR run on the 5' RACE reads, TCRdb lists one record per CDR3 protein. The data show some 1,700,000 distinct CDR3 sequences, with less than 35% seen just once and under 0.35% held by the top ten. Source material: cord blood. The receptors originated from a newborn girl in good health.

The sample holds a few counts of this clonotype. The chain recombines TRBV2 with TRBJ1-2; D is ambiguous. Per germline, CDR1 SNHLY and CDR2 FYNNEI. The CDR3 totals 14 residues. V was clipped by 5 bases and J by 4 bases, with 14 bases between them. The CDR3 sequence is CASSTQLTSYGYTF. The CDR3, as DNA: TGTGCCAGCAGTACACAGTTGACTAGCTATGGCTACACCTTC.

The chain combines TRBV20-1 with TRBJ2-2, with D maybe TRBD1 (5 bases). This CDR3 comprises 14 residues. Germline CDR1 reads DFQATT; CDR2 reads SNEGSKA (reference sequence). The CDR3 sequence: CTARQGLNTGELFF. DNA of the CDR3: TGCACCGCTAGGCAGGGCCTGAACACCGGGGAGCTGTTTTTT.

The CDR3 protein is CASSRTDRYSYEQYF. CDR3 nucleotide sequence: TGTGCCAGCAGCCGAACCGACAGGTACTCCTACGAGCAGTACTTC. The V gene is TRBV28, the J gene TRBJ2-7; D is perhaps TRBD1 (6 bases). This CDR3 comprises 15 residues. V was shortened by 6 bases and J by 0 bases, with 15 bases between the two germline ends. In germline, CDR1 is MDHEN, CDR2 SYDVKM. The full variable domain, rest sourced from reference TRBV28 and TRBJ2-7, is DVKVTQSSRYLVKRTGEKVFLECVQDMDHENMFWYRQDPGLGLRLIYFSYDVKMKEKGDIPEGYSVSREKKERFSLILESASTNQTSMYLCASSRTDRYSYEQYFGPGTRLTVT.

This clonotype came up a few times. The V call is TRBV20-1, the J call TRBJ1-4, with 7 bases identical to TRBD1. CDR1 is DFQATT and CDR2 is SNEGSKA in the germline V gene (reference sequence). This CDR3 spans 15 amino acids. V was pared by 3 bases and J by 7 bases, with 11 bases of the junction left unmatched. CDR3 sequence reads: CSARRTGGLGEKLFF. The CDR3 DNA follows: TGCAGTGCTAGGCGGACAGGCGGGTTGGGTGAAAAACTGTTTTTT.

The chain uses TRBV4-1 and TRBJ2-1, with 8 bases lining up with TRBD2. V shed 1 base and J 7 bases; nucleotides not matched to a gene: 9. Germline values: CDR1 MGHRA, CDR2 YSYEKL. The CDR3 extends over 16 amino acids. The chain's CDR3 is CASSQGLAGWGNEQFF. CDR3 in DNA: TGCGCCAGCAGCCAAGGGTTAGCGGGATGGGGGAATGAGCAGTTCTTC.

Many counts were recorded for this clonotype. In nucleotides, the CDR3 is TGCAGCGTTGGGGGTGAAAAACTGTTTTTT. Translation gives CSVGGEKLFF. The genes are TRBV29-1 and TRBJ1-4; D unresolved. This CDR3 is built from 10 residues. The ends were cut back, 4 bases at V and 7 bases at J, with 4 bases in the middle. CDR1 and CDR2 (germline): SQVTM, ANQGSEA.

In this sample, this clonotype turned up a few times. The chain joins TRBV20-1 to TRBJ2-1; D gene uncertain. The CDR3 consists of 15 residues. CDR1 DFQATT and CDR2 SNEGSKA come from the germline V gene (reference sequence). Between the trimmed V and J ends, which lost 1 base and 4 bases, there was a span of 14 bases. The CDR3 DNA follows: TGCAGTGCTAGAGTAGCCGGGCAACTTTACAATGAGCAGTTCTTC. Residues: CSARVAGQLYNEQFF.

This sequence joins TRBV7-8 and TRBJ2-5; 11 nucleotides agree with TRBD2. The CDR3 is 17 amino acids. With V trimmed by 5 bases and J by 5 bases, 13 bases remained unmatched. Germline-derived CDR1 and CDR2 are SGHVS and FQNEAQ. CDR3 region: CASSPPGLAVLRETQYF. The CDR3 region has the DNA TGTGCCAGCAGCCCCCCGGGACTAGCGGTTCTTAGGGAGACCCAGTACTTC.

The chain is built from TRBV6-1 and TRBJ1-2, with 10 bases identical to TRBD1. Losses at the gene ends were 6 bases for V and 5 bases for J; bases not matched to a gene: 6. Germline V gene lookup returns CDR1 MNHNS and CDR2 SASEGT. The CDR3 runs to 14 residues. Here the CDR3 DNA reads TGTGCCAGCAGCGGACAGGGGGTCGGGTATGGCTACACCTTC. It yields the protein CASSGQGVGYGYTF.